Here is one T cell receptor (beta chain) with its context. What it binds is unknown. Data came from immunoSEQ multiplex PCR; TCRdb stores just in-frame clones and leaves some out. The table records tens of thousands of clones, roughly nine tenths of them present only once. The data belong to a study of T cells after posttransplantation cyclophosphamide. Study observations and caveats: TRB overlap between skin or GI tissue T cells and blood was limited. After PTCy, TRB diversity resembled that of CNI/methotrexate controls. Later blood repertoires were often dominated by clones from the donor CD8+ memory compartment.

This related bone marrow graft donor gave peripheral blood on the day of marrow donation. The source of this sequence is a woman in her 50s in good health and a related stem cell transplant donor. Specimen: PBMCs.

CDR3 in DNA: TGTGCCAGCAGCTCGGACAGCGTAAGGGGAGCTTTCTTT. Residues: CASSSDSVRGAFF. The V and J genes are TRBV7-9 and TRBJ1-1; tentative D call: TRBD1 (6 bases). This CDR3 contains 13 residues. With 4 bases removed from V and 10 bases from J, the gap between germline ends came to 16 bases. Germline V CDR1 and CDR2: SEHNR, FQNEAQ (reference sequence).